This TCR beta chain was documented in a study of breast tumors, draining lymph nodes, adjacent tissues. This CDR3 has 14 residues. The junction had 4 bases not matched to a gene; V was cut back by 2 bases and J by 6 bases. Germline values: CDR1 SGHTA, CDR2 FQGTGA. Axillary draining lymph nodes of breast cancer patients supplied the node samples. This clonotype was counted many times. MiXCR, applied by TCRdb to the multiplex PCR reads, yields one record per CDR3 protein. The sample holds more than 80,000 distinct CDR3 sequences, around 30% seen once. The receptor was isolated from a female donor with breast cancer. Some clones in this sample may be carry-over from other donors' samples. J is TRBJ2-1 and V is TRBV7-3; 7 bases agree with TRBD2. Sequenced sample: axillary lymph node tissue. CDR3 DNA sequence: TGTGCCAGCAGCTTAGATCCGGGAGGCAATGAGCAGTTCTTC. Residues: CASSLDPGGNEQFF.